The text below deals with one T cell receptor (beta chain). Its antigen is still unknown. The library attached unique molecular identifiers to individual cDNA molecules. TCRdb used MiXCR to reprocess the RACE reads, holding one entry per CDR3 protein. Of 300,000 to 450,000 distinct CDR3 sequences listed, approximately 5.1% are singletons. V trimming: 6 bases; J trimming: 4 bases; junction bases outside the gene matches: 6. This CDR3 contains 14 residues. Germline V lookup: CDR1 SQVTM, CDR2 ANQGSEA. The entry originates in a study of human T cells and chemical hapten exposure. Study-level findings and limits: The study found that DPC sensitization did not change TCRs above 1 in 1000 frequency.

Time point defined: pre-sensitization, week 0. Specified treatment: therapeutic diphenylcyclopropenone sensitization with weekly scalp DPC. From whole blood left unfractionated, total RNA was extracted. The chain combines TRBV29-1 with TRBJ2-2; 9 positions match TRBD2. This receptor was taken from a woman in her fifties or sixties with alopecia areata. Some clones in this sample may be carry-over from other donors' samples. Here the sequenced sample was whole blood, taken in connection with sensitization to the hapten diphenylcyclopropenone (DPC). DNA for the CDR3: TGCAGCGTGGTTAGCGGGGGTACCACCGGGGAGCTGTTTTTT. Translation: CSVVSGGTTGELFF.